These 13 T cell receptor beta chains were sequenced from one sample in a study of response to subunit inactivated influenza vaccine. TCRdb ran MiXCR on the RT-PCR reads and lists one entry per CDR3 protein. The sample has 700,000 to 900,000 distinct CDR3 sequences; 21% are singletons. The sample here was PBMCs from blood, taken about 5 days after vaccination. The receptors derive from a man aged 50 to 60 who received an inactivated influenza vaccine.

The genes are TRBV12-3 or TRBV12-4 and TRBJ1-1; no clear D. Trimming shortened V by 1 base and J by 13 bases, and 10 bases separated the two germline ends. The CDR3 is 11 amino acids. This CDR3 reads CASSLGGVGFF. The CDR3 DNA is TGTGCCAGCAGTTTAGGTGGAGTGGGTTTCTTT.

This clonotype has at least ten counts. This chain connects TRBV9 to TRBJ2-7; maybe TRBD2 (6 bases). Germline V gene lookup returns CDR1 SGDLS and CDR2 YYNGEE. This CDR3 has 14 amino acids. V lost 0 bases to trimming and J lost 5 bases, with 12 bases between them. CDR3 sequence reads: CASSVGTSRDEQYF. The CDR3 DNA is TGTGCCAGCAGCGTAGGTACTAGCAGGGACGAGCAGTACTTC.

This chain uses TRBV29-1 with TRBJ2-5; 8 bases are a match to TRBD1. This CDR3 contains 13 residues. From germline, CDR1 is SQVTM and CDR2 ANQGSEA. Losses at the gene ends were 4 bases for V and 2 bases for J; bases not matched to a gene: 3. The CDR3 DNA follows: TGCAGCGTTGGGACAGGGTGGCAAGAGACCCAGTACTTC. Translation: CSVGTGWQETQYF.

The rearrangement joins TRBV18 to TRBJ2-2; D remains ambiguous. Germline V gene sequence: CDR1 KGHSH, CDR2 LQKENI. V lost 0 bases and J lost 7, with 6 bases in between. CDR3 length: 13 residues. This CDR3 is CASSPPGYGELFF. CDR3 bases: TGTGCCAGCTCACCACCAGGGTACGGGGAGCTGTTTTTT.

The chain is built from TRBV24-1 and TRBJ2-3, with TRBD2 matching over 10 bases. CDR1 KGHDR and CDR2 SFDVKD come from the germline V gene. V shed 3 bases, J shed 4 bases, and the junction held 9 bases outside the gene matches. The CDR3 runs 17 residues. The CDR3 loop reads CATSDLQAGGISDTQYF. Written as DNA, the CDR3 is TGTGCCACCAGTGATCTACAAGCGGGGGGGATCTCAGATACGCAGTATTTT.

This clonotype showed up just a few times. V usage is TRBV7-9 and J usage is TRBJ2-1, with D tentatively TRBD2 (5 bases). This CDR3 has 17 residues. CDR1 and CDR2 from the germline V gene are SEHNR and FQNEAQ (reference sequence). V shed 5 bases and J shed 0 bases, with 17 bases lying between them. The CDR3 nucleotides read TGTGCCAGCAGCGGAGCCCGGACTTCCAGCTCCTACAATGAGCAGTTCTTC. Translating it yields CASSGARTSSSYNEQFF. Looking up the rest from reference TRBV7-9 and TRBJ2-1 gives the full variable domain: DTGVSQNPRHKITKRGQNVTFRCDPISEHNRLYWYRQTLGQGPEFLTYFQNEAQLEKSRLLSDRFSAERPKGSFSTLEIQRTEQGDSAMYLCASSGARTSSSYNEQFFGPGTRLTVL.

The chain combines TRBV7-8 with TRBJ1-1; TRBD1 matches at 7 bases. Germline assignment: CDR1 SGHVS and CDR2 FQNEAQ. The CDR3 covers 15 residues. V lost 5 bases and J lost 1; bases outside the gene matches: 7. CDR3 loop: CASSPRDSQNTEAFF. The CDR3 DNA follows: TGTGCCAGCAGCCCCCGGGACAGTCAGAACACTGAAGCTTTCTTT.

The chain uses TRBV6-1 and TRBJ2-5; 9 bases fit TRBD1. Germline V gene sequence: CDR1 MNHNS, CDR2 SASEGT. The CDR3 covers 15 residues. Trimming took 4 bases from V and 5 from J; bases not matched to a gene: 8. CDR3 in amino acids: CASSGFGTGWETQYF. CDR3 nucleotides: TGTGCCAGCAGTGGTTTCGGGACAGGGTGGGAGACCCAGTACTTC.

The rearrangement joins TRBV7-2 to TRBJ1-2, with D perhaps TRBD1 (5 bases). The V end was cut by 2 bases, the J end by 4 bases, with 14 bases between. The germline V gene encodes CDR1 SGHTA and CDR2 FQGNSA. This CDR3 has 15 amino acids. The CDR3 region is CASSLRIWGPYGYTF. The CDR3 DNA is TGTGCCAGCAGCTTAAGGATCTGGGGCCCCTATGGCTACACCTTC.

This clonotype was seen only a few times. V and J are TRBV20-1 and TRBJ2-3; 11 bases map to TRBD2. The germline gives CDR1 DFQATT, CDR2 SNEGSKA (reference sequence). The CDR3 covers 13 residues. The CDR3 bases are TGCAGCCCACTAGCGGGAGTCGCAGATACGCAGTATTTT. Protein sequence: CSPLAGVADTQYF.

This clonotype was detected only a few times. The genes are TRBV7-9 and TRBJ1-2, with D hard to call. The CDR3 is 12 residues long. Trimming pared 1 base from V and 3 bases from J, leaving 3 bases between. Per the germline V gene, CDR1 is SEHNR and CDR2 is FQNEAQ (reference sequence). The CDR3 reads CASSLEYYGYTF. CDR3 nucleotides: TGTGCCAGCAGCTTAGAGTACTATGGCTACACCTTC.

The V and J genes are TRBV6-8 and TRBJ2-7; no reliable D call. V gave up 2 bases and J gave up 3 bases, with 11 bases separating them. Germline CDR1 MNHGY, CDR2 SAAAGT. The CDR3 loop spans 14 amino acids. The CDR3 DNA reads TGTGCCAGCAGTTACGAGGTGGATGACTACGAGCAGTACTTC. Translated: CASSYEVDDYEQYF.

V and J are TRBV12-3 or TRBV12-4 and TRBJ2-7; 8 nucleotides line up with TRBD1. V was pared by 6 bases and J by 6 bases, with 10 bases of the junction left unmatched. The CDR3 has 14 residues. For the CDR3, the DNA is TGTGCCAGCAGCTACCCGGGCAGGGGGCGCGAGCAGTACTTC. Translated: CASSYPGRGREQYF.